This T cell receptor beta chain was identified in a study of blood T cell repertoires in COVID-19. Trimming removed 5 bases at V and 4 bases at J, with 9 bases between. CDR1 LNHDA and CDR2 SQIVND come from the germline V gene (reference sequence). The CDR3 extends over 13 amino acids. Sequencing was performed with immunoSEQ multiplex PCR; in TCRdb, only in-frame clones are kept and a portion is missing. The profile shows approximately 46,000 clones, less than 85% of them singletons. The receptor was derived from a woman between 70 and 85 years old with acute or convalescent COVID-19. The specimen was peripheral blood. The chain carries TRBV19 and TRBJ1-5; the D gene is possibly TRBD1 (5 bases). The CDR3 here is CASSPNRNQPQHF. CDR3 in DNA: TGTGCCAGTAGTCCGAACAGGAATCAGCCCCAGCATTTT. Combining the CDR3 with reference TRBV19 and TRBJ1-5 gives the whole variable domain DGGITQSPKYLFRKEGQNVTLSCEQNLNHDAMYWYRQDPGQGLRLIYYSQIVNDFQKGDIAEGYSVSREKKESFPLTVTSAQKNPTAFYLCASSPNRNQPQHFGDGTRLSIL.